A single sample is the source of the 10 T cell receptor beta chains below, sequenced in a study of long-term antiretroviral therapy in people with HIV. Sequencing used immunoSEQ v3.0 at survey level. Generated by immunoSEQ multiplex PCR, the TCRdb table keeps only in-frame clones and is missing some. In the table there are fewer than 35,000 clones, approximately 85% of which are singletons. Sequencing used unsorted PBMCs, obtained 2.9 years after starting antiretroviral therapy. Receptors originate from a man aged 45-65 years with HIV.

J is TRBJ2-3 and V is TRBV5-1, with D perhaps TRBD1 (6 bases). The CDR3 sequence is 15 residues long. The germline V gene has CDR1 SGHRS and CDR2 YFSETQ. Trimming stripped 0 bases from V and 4 bases from J, with 12 bases between. This CDR3 reads CASSLGGKGADTQYF. The CDR3 DNA reads as TGCGCCAGCAGCTTGGGTGGGAAGGGGGCAGATACGCAGTATTTT.

V gene TRBV15 combines with J gene TRBJ2-7, with TRBD1 identical over 9 bases. V dropped 5 bases and J dropped 9; count of bases not matched to a gene: 14. Germline V gene sequence: CDR1 LNHNV, CDR2 YYDKDF (reference sequence). This CDR3 is 15 amino acids long. CDR3 residues: CATSPRDRDFTRQYF. Written as DNA, the CDR3 is TGTGCCACCAGCCCCCGGGACAGGGACTTTACGAGGCAGTACTTC.

This clone was found once. The chain uses TRBV28 and TRBJ1-2, with a possible D match to TRBD1 (6 bases). The CDR3 totals 18 residues. V was pared by 1 base and J by 0 bases, with 18 bases between. The V gene's germline CDR1 is MDHEN and CDR2 SYDVKM. CDR3 DNA sequence: TGTGCCAGCAGTTTATTGGCGGCCCCAAGGGGGTCTAACTATGGCTACACCTTC. This encodes CASSLLAAPRGSNYGYTF.

This rearrangement joins TRBV28 to TRBJ2-5, with 8 positions matching TRBD1. The CDR3 contains 14 residues. Looked up from germline, CDR1 is MDHEN and CDR2 is SYDVKM. The junction had 7 bases not matched to a gene; V was cut back by 6 bases and J by 4 bases. The CDR3 DNA reads TGTGCCAGCAGGCCAGGGGGCCAAAGAGAGACCCAGTACTTC. Its translation is CASRPGGQRETQYF.

The V gene is TRBV18, the J gene TRBJ1-4; 8 bases match TRBD1. The CDR3 sequence is 16 residues long. CDR1 is KGHSH, CDR2 LQKENI, per germline. The ends lost 5 bases at V and 2 bases at J; junction bases unmatched: 7. The chain's CDR3 is CASSSRQGSTNEKLFF. CDR3 DNA sequence: TGTGCCAGCTCATCAAGACAGGGGTCTACTAATGAAAAACTGTTTTTT.

The chain links TRBV6-6 to TRBJ1-2; TRBD1 aligns across 8 bases. The CDR3 is made up of 15 amino acids. Trimming removed 6 bases from V and 3 bases from J; junction bases left unmatched: 9. Germline loops: CDR1 MNHNY, CDR2 SVGAGI (reference sequence). DNA for the CDR3: TGTGCCAGCAGAGCACCAGGGGGCTCTGACTATGGCTACACCTTC. It is translated as CASRAPGGSDYGYTF.

The chain has TRBV2 and TRBJ1-1, with TRBD1 as a possible D gene (5 bases). Trimming shortened V by 2 bases and J by 6 bases, and 10 bases separated the two germline ends. The CDR3 is 13 residues long. Germline values: CDR1 SNHLY, CDR2 FYNNEI. CDR3 bases: TGTGCCAGCAGTGAATTTTGGGGGGCTGAAGCTTTCTTT. It translates to CASSEFWGAEAFF.

The gene calls are TRBV30 and TRBJ1-1; D gene ambiguous. The CDR3 totals 11 residues. The V and J ends lost 1 base and 5 bases respectively, with 5 bases between them. Per germline, CDR1 GTSNPN and CDR2 SVGIG (reference sequence). The CDR3 protein is CAWSARTEAFF. The CDR3 nucleotides read TGTGCCTGGAGTGCGCGTACTGAAGCTTTCTTT.

This clone showed up just once. The genes are TRBV7-2 and TRBJ2-5; weak D call: TRBD1 (6 bases). CDR3 length equals 13 residues. The germline V gene has CDR1 SGHTA and CDR2 FQGNSA. V was clipped by 5 bases and J by 5 bases, with 12 bases between them. CDR3 in amino acids: CASSRQGLETQYF. In DNA, the CDR3 is TGTGCCAGCAGCCGGCAGGGGCTGGAGACCCAGTACTTC.

V and J are TRBV19 and TRBJ1-1; D gene ambiguous. V lost 1 base to trimming and J lost 1 base, with 4 bases between them. This CDR3 has 13 amino acids. The germline V gene encodes CDR1 LNHDA and CDR2 SQIVND (reference sequence). The CDR3 DNA sequence: TGTGCCAGTAGTATAGGACAGAACACTGAAGCTTTCTTT. Amino acids: CASSIGQNTEAFF.